This T cell receptor (beta chain) was captured in a study of T cell responses to AZD1222 COVID-19 vaccine. The study's findings and limits: Vaccination with two AZD1222 doses was followed by a rise in Spike-specific TCR breadth and depth. In all cases, repertoires were sampled only after the peak T cell response. Baseline serology detected seropositivity in only six or seven AZD1222 recipients.

Sequencing used immunoSEQ multiplex PCR; TCRdb keeps in-frame clones, though not all of them. The profile covers fewer than 45,000 clones, with approximately 83% appearing a single time and roughly half taken by the ten largest. Germline V CDR1 and CDR2: MDHEN, SYDVKM. V lost 6 bases, J lost 7 bases, and 7 bases stayed unmatched. This CDR3 contains 15 residues. A note on this clone: What it binds is unknown.

The rearrangement uses TRBV28 and TRBJ1-4, with 11 bases that match TRBD1. The sequencing used peripheral blood, collected on day 0 of AZD1222 vaccination. This TCR was recovered from an adult in good health. This CDR3 reads CASSTSGTGGEKLFF. The CDR3 nucleotides are TGTGCCAGCAGCACCTCCGGGACAGGGGGTGAAAAACTGTTTTTT. The full variable domain, rest sourced from reference TRBV28 and TRBJ1-4, is DVKVTQSSRYLVKRTGEKVFLECVQDMDHENMFWYRQDPGLGLRLIYFSYDVKMKEKGDIPEGYSVSREKKERFSLILESASTNQTSMYLCASSTSGTGGEKLFFGSGTQLSVL.